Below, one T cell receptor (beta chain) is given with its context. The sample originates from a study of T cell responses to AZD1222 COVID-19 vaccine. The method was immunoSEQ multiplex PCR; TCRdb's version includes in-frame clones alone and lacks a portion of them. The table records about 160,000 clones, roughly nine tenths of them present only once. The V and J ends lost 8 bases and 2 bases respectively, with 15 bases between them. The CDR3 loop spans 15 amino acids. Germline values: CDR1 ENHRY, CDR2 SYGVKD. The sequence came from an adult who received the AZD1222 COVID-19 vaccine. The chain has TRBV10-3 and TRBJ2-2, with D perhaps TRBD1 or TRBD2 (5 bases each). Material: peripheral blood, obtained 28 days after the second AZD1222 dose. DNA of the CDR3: TGTGCCATCGGGGCCCAGCGGCCCAACACCGGGGAGCTGTTTTTT. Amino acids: CAIGAQRPNTGELFF.